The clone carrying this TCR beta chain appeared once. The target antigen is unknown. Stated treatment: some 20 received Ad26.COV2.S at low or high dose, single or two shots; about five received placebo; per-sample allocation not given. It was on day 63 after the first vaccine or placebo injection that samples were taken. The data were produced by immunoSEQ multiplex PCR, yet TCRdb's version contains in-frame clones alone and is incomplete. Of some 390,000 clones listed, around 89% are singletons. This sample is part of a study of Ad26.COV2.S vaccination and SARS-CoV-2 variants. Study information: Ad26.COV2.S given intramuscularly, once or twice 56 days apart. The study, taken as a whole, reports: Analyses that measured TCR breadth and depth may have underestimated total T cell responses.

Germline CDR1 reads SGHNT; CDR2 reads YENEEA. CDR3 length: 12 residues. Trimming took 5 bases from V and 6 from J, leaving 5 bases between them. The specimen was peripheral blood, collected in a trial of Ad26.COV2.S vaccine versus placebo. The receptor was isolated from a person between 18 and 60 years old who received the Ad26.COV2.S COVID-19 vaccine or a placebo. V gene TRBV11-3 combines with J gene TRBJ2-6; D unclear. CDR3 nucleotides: TGTGCCAGCAGCGCCAAGGCCAACGTCCTGACTTTC. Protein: CASSAKANVLTF.